These 22 T cell receptor beta chains were all obtained from the same sample, sequenced in a study of human T cells and chemical hapten exposure. Time point denoted: pre-sensitization, week 0. The treatment was: therapeutic diphenylcyclopropenone sensitization with weekly scalp DPC. MiXCR was run by TCRdb on the RACE reads, yielding one entry per CDR3 protein. The table shows roughly 64,000 distinct CDR3 sequences, with approximately 11% occurring only once. Sequencing used whole blood, obtained in connection with sensitization to the hapten diphenylcyclopropenone (DPC). The receptor source for this set is a woman between 35 and 50 years old with alopecia areata. Some clones in this sample may be carry-over from other donors' samples.

This clonotype was counted only a few times. The chain has TRBV4-2 and TRBJ2-7; the D call may be TRBD1 or TRBD2 (5 bases each). Germline CDR1 reads LGHNA; CDR2 reads YNFKEQ. Trimming pared 4 bases from V and 7 bases from J, leaving 20 bases between. This CDR3 contains 15 residues. Written as DNA, the CDR3 is TGTGCCAGCAGCCCGGTGAGAGGGGCGGAAGGGGAGCAGTACTTC. Translation gives CASSPVRGAEGEQYF.

The chain uses TRBV9 and TRBJ1-1; D call uncertain. V dropped 0 bases and J dropped 5 bases, with 11 bases sitting between them. Per the germline V gene, CDR1 is SGDLS and CDR2 is YYNGEE. The CDR3 sequence is 14 residues long. CDR3 amino acids: CASSVDPRGTEAFF. In DNA, the CDR3 is TGTGCCAGCAGCGTAGATCCCAGAGGAACTGAAGCTTTCTTT.

A few counts support this clonotype. The chain recombines TRBV7-8 with TRBJ1-4, with TRBD1 matching 7 bases. CDR3 length: 16 amino acids. V gave up 5 bases and J gave up 8 bases; unmatched junction bases: 14. CDR1 SGHVS and CDR2 FQNEAQ come from the germline V gene. CDR3: CASSTRPEGAGEKLFF. As DNA, the CDR3 is TGTGCCAGCAGCACCCGCCCTGAGGGGGCGGGAGAAAAACTGTTTTTT.

In this sample, this clonotype turned up a few times. This chain joins TRBV7-9 and TRBJ2-7, with 7 bases matching TRBD1. The CDR3 sequence is 15 residues long. Germline CDR1 reads SEHNR; CDR2 reads FQNEAQ (reference sequence). Germline trimming cut 1 base from V and 5 bases from J; bases unmatched to any gene: 8. In DNA, the CDR3 is TGTGCCAGCAGCTTAGAACAGGGGTCTGAGCACGAGCAGTACTTC. Its translation: CASSLEQGSEHEQYF. Drawing the rest from reference TRBV7-9 and TRBJ2-7, the complete variable domain is DTGVSQNPRHKITKRGQNVTFRCDPISEHNRLYWYRQTLGQGPEFLTYFQNEAQLEKSRLLSDRFSAERPKGSFSTLEIQRTEQGDSAMYLCASSLEQGSEHEQYFGPGTRLTVT.

This clonotype came up a few times. The genes are TRBV27 and TRBJ1-2; 8 bases map to TRBD1. Germline CDR1 MNHEY, CDR2 SMNVEV (reference sequence). The ends lost 2 bases at V and 8 bases at J; junction bases unmatched: 10. CDR3 size: 15 residues. This chain's CDR3 is CASSLRATGAEGYTF. The CDR3 DNA follows: TGTGCCAGCAGTTTAAGGGCGACAGGGGCAGAAGGCTACACCTTC.

As concerns this clonotype: Just one base apart from a much larger clone, this may be a read error. V and J are TRBV7-7 and TRBJ2-7; possibly TRBD2 for D (5 bases). Germline V gives CDR1 SSHAT, CDR2 FNYEAQ (reference sequence). With 5 bases removed from V and 9 bases from J, the gap between germline ends came to 14 bases. The CDR3 length is 12 residues. CDR3 bases: TGTGCCAGCAGCCCCAACGGAGGAGGGCAGTACTTC. Translated: CASSPNGGGQYF.

This clonotype was picked up many times. The chain is built from TRBV29-1 and TRBJ2-5; possibly TRBD1 or TRBD2 for D (5 bases each). V dropped 7 bases and J dropped 4 bases, with 10 bases sitting between them. Germline loops: CDR1 SQVTM, CDR2 ANQGSEA. The CDR3 loop spans 11 amino acids. The CDR3 DNA reads as TGCAGCGCAGGGACGGTAGAGACCCAGTACTTC. This sequence encodes CSAGTVETQYF.

The CDR3 loop reads CASSLLGASLFF. The CDR3 bases are TGTGCCAGCAGTTTATTGGGGGCTAGTTTGTTTTTT. The chain is built from TRBV12-3 or TRBV12-4 and TRBJ1-4, with D perhaps TRBD1 (6 bases). Trimming shortened V by 2 bases and J by 15 bases, and 13 bases separated the two germline ends. The CDR3 consists of 12 residues.

In its sample, this clonotype was seen many times. The chain recombines TRBV15 with TRBJ2-6; tentative D call: TRBD2 (6 bases). CDR1 and CDR2 (germline): LNHNV, YYDKDF (reference sequence). This CDR3 region has 18 residues. Trimming stripped 0 bases from V and 0 bases from J, with 12 bases between. The CDR3 DNA reads as TGTGCCACCAGCAGAGATACCGCGCGGGGCTCTGGGGCCAACGTCCTGACTTTC. Translation gives CATSRDTARGSGANVLTF.

This clonotype was counted many times. The chain uses TRBV5-5 and TRBJ1-1; D possibly corresponds to TRBD1 (5 bases). V was cut by 2 bases and J by 3 bases, with 11 bases left in between. The germline gives CDR1 SGHKS, CDR2 YYEKEE (reference sequence). CDR3 length: 14 amino acids. CDR3 sequence: CASSFLRVDTEAFF. The DNA of the CDR3 is TGTGCCAGCAGCTTCCTCAGGGTCGACACTGAAGCTTTCTTT.

This clonotype occurred many times. The V gene is TRBV5-1, the J gene TRBJ2-1, with D perhaps matching TRBD1 (6 bases). This CDR3 has 15 residues. Trimming shortened V by 1 base and J by 3 bases, and 11 bases separated the two germline ends. CDR1 is SGHRS and CDR2 is YFSETQ in the germline V gene. CDR3 DNA: TGCGCCAGCAGCTTGTCTGGGGGCAACTACAATGAGCAGTTCTTC. Amino acid sequence: CASSLSGGNYNEQFF.

This clonotype was seen many times. The V gene is TRBV5-5, the J gene TRBJ2-5; D may be TRBD2 (6 bases). CDR3 length equals 14 residues. Germline CDR1 is SGHKS and CDR2 is YYEKEE (reference sequence). Trimming took 0 bases from V and 3 from J, leaving 9 bases between them. CDR3 protein: CASSLGTGEETQYF. DNA of the CDR3: TGTGCCAGCAGCTTGGGTACGGGAGAAGAGACCCAGTACTTC.

V is TRBV11-2 and J is TRBJ1-1, with unresolved D. The V gene lost 1 base and the J gene lost 0 bases, with 6 bases spanning the gap. This CDR3 region has 14 residues. Germline CDR1 reads SGHAT; CDR2 reads FQNNGV. The CDR3 protein is CASSLVSMNTEAFF. The CDR3 DNA is TGTGCCAGCAGCTTAGTCAGCATGAACACTGAAGCTTTCTTT.

J is TRBJ2-1 and V is TRBV7-3; 9 bases are shared with TRBD1. Trimming at V came to 5 bases and at J to 9 bases, leaving 8 bases not matched to a gene. There are 14 residues in the CDR3. The germline CDR1 and CDR2 sequences are SGHTA and FQGTGA. The CDR3 DNA sequence: TGTGCCAGCAGCATGCCCGGGACAGGGCGTGAGCAGTTCTTC. Protein sequence: CASSMPGTGREQFF.

In this sample, this clonotype turned up once. The chain carries TRBV10-1 and TRBJ2-1; 7 bases line up with TRBD1. The V segment lost 0 bases and the J segment 4 bases; nucleotides outside the gene matches: 9. The length of the CDR3 is 17 residues. Germline V CDR1 and CDR2: WNHNN, SYGVQD (reference sequence). CDR3 loop: CASSESGQLSLYNEQFF. CDR3 bases: TGCGCCAGCAGTGAGTCGGGACAGTTGTCCCTATACAATGAGCAGTTCTTC.

This clonotype was detected ten times or more. The CDR3 bases are TGTGCCAGCAGTTTCGGGCCGGGGGGTTATGGCTACACCTTC. Translated: CASSFGPGGYGYTF. The chain couples TRBV12-3 or TRBV12-4 to TRBJ1-2; perhaps TRBD1 as D (5 bases). V dropped 3 bases and J dropped 5 bases, with 13 bases sitting between them. The CDR3 is 14 amino acids.

This clonotype was seen more than once but under ten times. The chain joins TRBV7-3 to TRBJ1-1, with TRBD1 matching over 7 bases. The CDR3 sequence is 14 residues long. Germline V gene data show CDR1 as SGHTA and CDR2 as FQGTGA. V was clipped by 2 bases and J by 4 bases; unmatched bases: 4. The CDR3: CASSLLGDSTEAFF. The CDR3 DNA reads as TGTGCCAGCAGCTTATTAGGGGACAGCACTGAAGCTTTCTTT.

This clonotype was detected a few times. The chain couples TRBV14 to TRBJ1-1, with D hard to call. Per the germline V gene, CDR1 is SGHDN and CDR2 is FVKESK. V lost 1 base, J lost 0 bases, and 9 bases lay in between. The CDR3 totals 15 residues. This CDR3 reads CASSQGPRVNTEAFF. The CDR3 DNA is TGTGCCAGCAGCCAAGGGCCCCGGGTGAACACTGAAGCTTTCTTT.

This sequence joins TRBV20-1 and TRBJ2-7; TRBD1 or TRBD2 may be the D gene (5 bases each). V shed 5 bases and J shed 6 bases, with 17 bases lying between them. The CDR3 length is 13 residues. CDR1 and CDR2 (germline): DFQATT, SNEGSKA (reference sequence). CDR3 protein: CSAPGTGLGEQYF. As DNA, the CDR3 is TGCAGTGCTCCCGGGACCGGATTAGGCGAGCAGTACTTC.

There are many counts of this clonotype. This chain joins TRBV11-2 and TRBJ2-1; D call uncertain. Germline V gene lookup returns CDR1 SGHAT and CDR2 FQNNGV. V lost 1 base and J lost 6, with 4 bases in between. The CDR3 sequence is 12 residues long. CDR3 sequence reads: CASSLGSNEQFF. The CDR3 region has the DNA TGTGCCAGCAGCTTAGGATCCAATGAGCAGTTCTTC.

In this sample, this clonotype turned up many times. The CDR3 DNA follows: TGTGCCAGCAGTTACTCGACAGCCAACACTGAAGCTTTCTTT. This sequence encodes CASSYSTANTEAFF. The gene calls are TRBV6-5 and TRBJ1-1; the D gene is possibly TRBD1 (5 bases). This CDR3 contains 14 residues. The germline V gene has CDR1 MNHEY and CDR2 SVGAGI. V lost 0 bases, J lost 2 bases, and 7 bases lay in between.

This clonotype was detected many times. The chain recombines TRBV28 with TRBJ1-2; 9 bases agree with TRBD1. Germline values: CDR1 MDHEN, CDR2 SYDVKM. After removal of 6 bases from V and 6 bases from J, the junction contained 2 bases not matched to a gene. The length of the CDR3 is 12 residues. CDR3 bases: TGTGCCAGCAGAGGGGACAGGGATGGCTACACCTTC. Amino acids: CASRGDRDGYTF.